One and the same sample provided the 20 T cell receptor beta chains below, sequenced in a study of blood T cell repertoires in COVID-19. Produced via immunoSEQ multiplex PCR; TCRdb's table is partial and in-frame only. The table has about 85,000 clones, about 91% seen once. Specimen: peripheral blood. These TCRs come from a woman of 80 years or more with acute or convalescent COVID-19.

The CDR3 region is CASSLDLRQETQYF. The CDR3, as DNA: TGCGCCAGCAGCTTGGATCTGCGGCAAGAGACCCAGTACTTC. V gene TRBV5-1 combines with J gene TRBJ2-5; D call uncertain. V lost 0 bases and J 2 bases, leaving 8 bases between the germline ends. The CDR3 consists of 14 residues. Germline V CDR1 and CDR2: SGHRS, YFSETQ.

V and J are TRBV27 and TRBJ1-3, with D possibly matching TRBD1 (5 bases). Germline V gives CDR1 MNHEY, CDR2 SMNVEV (reference sequence). The CDR3 spans 14 residues. Trimming pared 5 bases from V and 0 bases from J, leaving 8 bases between. CDR3 in amino acids: CASSKGNSGNTIYF. In DNA, the CDR3 is TGTGCCAGCAGTAAGGGGAACTCTGGAAACACCATATATTTT.

This clone has a single count. The chain couples TRBV4-2 to TRBJ2-1; possibly TRBD2 for D (6 bases). The CDR3 is 18 amino acids. From germline, CDR1 is LGHNA and CDR2 YNFKEQ. V lost 3 bases and J lost 2, with 20 bases in between. CDR3 DNA sequence: TGTGCCAGCAGCCATGAATTTCCCTCGGGAGTCGCCTACAATGAGCAGTTCTTC. Residues: CASSHEFPSGVAYNEQFF.

The chain couples TRBV27 to TRBJ1-1; D not resolved. This CDR3 contains 15 residues. Deletions cut 4 bases from V and 6 bases from J, with 18 bases between. Germline assignment: CDR1 MNHEY and CDR2 SMNVEV (reference sequence). Here the CDR3 reads CASSSYEGYMAEAFF. The CDR3 bases are TGTGCCAGCAGTTCCTACGAGGGTTATATGGCTGAAGCTTTCTTT.

CDR3 amino acids: CASSVSAGDEKLFF. The DNA for the CDR3 is TGTGCCAGCAGCGTCAGTGCAGGGGATGAAAAACTGTTTTTT. The genes are TRBV7-2 and TRBJ1-4, with D possibly matching TRBD1 (6 bases). Germline values: CDR1 SGHTA, CDR2 FQGNSA. The length of the CDR3 is 14 residues. Trimming left V 5 bases short and J 6 bases short, with 13 bases between.

This chain joins TRBV7-9 and TRBJ2-6; D is unclear. Germline values: CDR1 SEHNR, CDR2 FQNEAQ (reference sequence). V lost 2 bases and J lost 4, with 6 bases in between. The CDR3 is 14 amino acids. The DNA for the CDR3 is TGTGCCAGCAGCTTATCTGTCGGGGCCAACGTCCTGACTTTC. Amino acid sequence: CASSLSVGANVLTF.

This CDR3 is CASRLRSMNTEAFF. Written as DNA, the CDR3 is TGTGCCAGCAGGTTAAGGAGTATGAACACTGAAGCTTTCTTT. The chain links TRBV7-2 to TRBJ1-1; no clear D gene. CDR1 and CDR2 from the germline V gene are SGHTA and FQGNSA. The V end lost 6 bases, the J end lost 0 bases, and 11 bases lay between the germline ends. This CDR3 spans 14 amino acids.

The V and J genes are TRBV24-1 and TRBJ2-2; 11 bases align to TRBD2. Unmatched junction bases numbered 5, after V lost 4 bases and J lost 5 bases. The germline V gene has CDR1 KGHDR and CDR2 SFDVKD. The CDR3 sequence is 16 residues long. Here the CDR3 DNA reads TGTGCCACCAGTGACCCTAGCGGGGGGACGACCGGGGAGCTGTTTTTT. This encodes CATSDPSGGTTGELFF.

This clone was detected only a few times. The chain couples TRBV15 to TRBJ1-2, with 7 bases identical to TRBD1. CDR3 length equals 13 residues. J was trimmed by 7 bases and V by 6 bases; bases with no gene match: 8. Germline V gives CDR1 LNHNV, CDR2 YYDKDF (reference sequence). This chain's CDR3 is CATSSGGGSGYTF. In DNA form, the CDR3 reads TGTGCCACCAGTTCAGGGGGTGGTTCTGGCTACACCTTC. Variable domain in full (rest from reference TRBV15 and TRBJ1-2): DAMVIQNPRYQVTQFGKPVTLSCSQTLNHNVMYWYQQKSSQAPKLLFHYYDKDFNNEADTPDNFQSRRPNTSFCFLDIRSPGLGDTAMYLCATSSGGGSGYTFGSGTRLTVV.

The sample holds one count of this clone. This chain connects TRBV5-1 to TRBJ1-2, with D unresolved. Between the trimmed V and J ends, which lost 3 bases and 2 bases, there was a span of 20 bases. Germline V gene lookup returns CDR1 SGHRS and CDR2 YFSETQ. This CDR3 comprises 17 residues. The DNA for the CDR3 is TGCGCCAGCAGCTCCGGCGGAGGAGCGCGAGGGAACTATGGCTACACCTTC. Translating it yields CASSSGGGARGNYGYTF.

This clone was seen more than once but under ten times. The chain employs TRBV6-5 and TRBJ1-2; no definite D call. Germline-derived CDR1 and CDR2 are MNHEY and SVGAGI. The CDR3 runs 15 residues. Trimming removed 2 bases at V and 4 bases at J, with 14 bases between. The CDR3: CASSYDTISPYGYTF. The CDR3 region has the DNA TGTGCCAGCAGTTACGACACCATCTCTCCCTATGGCTACACCTTC.

This clone was detected only once. V and J are TRBV11-1 and TRBJ2-3; 8 nucleotides agree with TRBD1. The CDR3 spans 16 residues. Trimming removed 3 bases from V and 4 bases from J; junction bases left unmatched: 9. Germline V lookup: CDR1 SGHAT, CDR2 FQDESV (reference sequence). The CDR3 DNA is TGTGCCAGCAGCTTGGGGACCGGACAGGGCGCAGATACGCAGTATTTT. Protein sequence: CASSLGTGQGADTQYF. Filled out from reference TRBV11-1 and TRBJ2-3, the complete variable domain reads EAEVAQSPRYKITEKSQAVAFWCDPISGHATLYWYRQILGQGPELLVQFQDESVVDDSQLPKDRFSAERLKGVDSTLKIQPAELGDSAMYLCASSLGTGQGADTQYFGPGTRLTVL.

The chain employs TRBV5-1 and TRBJ2-1; TRBD2 matches 8 bases. This CDR3 region has 15 residues. The J segment lost 4 bases and the V segment lost 3 bases, leaving 6 bases of the junction unmatched. Germline loops: CDR1 SGHRS, CDR2 YFSETQ. In nucleotides, the CDR3 is TGCGCCAGCAGCTCGACTAGCGCCACTTACAATGAGCAGTTCTTC. Translating gives CASSSTSATYNEQFF.

V gene TRBV21-1 combines with J gene TRBJ1-1. TRBV21-1 is annotated as a pseudogene. The CDR3 has 13 residues. CDR3 residues: CASGDPGASEAFF. For the CDR3, the DNA is TGTGCCAGCGGAGATCCTGGTGCGTCTGAAGCTTTCTTT.

The genes are TRBV27 and TRBJ2-2; maybe TRBD1 (6 bases). The CDR3 sequence is 16 residues long. Germline values: CDR1 MNHEY, CDR2 SMNVEV (reference sequence). Trimming left V 5 bases short and J 0 bases short, with 13 bases between. For the CDR3, the DNA is TGTGCCAGCAGTCGGGACACCACACCGAACACCGGGGAGCTGTTTTTT. Its translation is CASSRDTTPNTGELFF.

The chain combines TRBV2 with TRBJ2-5; 8 bases are shared with TRBD2. Germline-derived CDR1 and CDR2 are SNHLY and FYNNEI. Trimming took 8 bases from V and 2 from J; bases not matched to a gene: 4. CDR3 size: 13 residues. CDR3 residues: CASGQREQETQYF. The CDR3 DNA is TGTGCCAGCGGGCAGCGGGAGCAAGAGACCCAGTACTTC.

The chain joins TRBV11-2 to TRBJ1-2, with D possibly matching TRBD1 (6 bases). There are 15 residues in the CDR3. Trimming shortened V by 1 base and J by 4 bases, and 13 bases separated the two germline ends. The germline V gene encodes CDR1 SGHAT and CDR2 FQNNGV. DNA for the CDR3: TGTGCCAGCAGCTTAGGTTCGGGGGGCAGCTATGGCTACACCTTC. It specifies CASSLGSGGSYGYTF.

The genes are TRBV6-2 or TRBV6-3 and TRBJ2-7; 9 bases agree with TRBD2. This CDR3 contains 14 residues. With V trimmed by 2 bases and J by 7 bases, 6 bases remained unmatched. Germline-derived CDR1 and CDR2 are MNHEY and SVGEGT. CDR3 residues: CASSYAGGQSEQYF. The CDR3 bases are TGTGCCAGCAGTTACGCGGGGGGGCAATCAGAGCAGTACTTC.

The chain couples TRBV6-5 to TRBJ1-5, with D possibly TRBD1 on 6 matching bases. V was pared by 6 bases and J by 5 bases, with 11 bases between. CDR1 MNHEY and CDR2 SVGAGI come from the germline V gene. This CDR3 is built from 13 residues. CDR3 region: CASRRGGDQPQHF. The CDR3 bases are TGTGCCAGCAGGAGGGGGGGCGATCAGCCCCAGCATTTT.

The chain carries TRBV11-2 and TRBJ2-4; D may be TRBD2 (6 bases). This CDR3 is built from 13 residues. The V gene lost 7 bases and the J gene lost 7 bases, with 14 bases spanning the gap. Per germline, CDR1 SGHAT and CDR2 FQNNGV. The CDR3 spells CASTVLAGNIQYF. For the CDR3, the DNA is TGTGCCAGCACCGTCCTGGCGGGGAACATTCAGTACTTC.